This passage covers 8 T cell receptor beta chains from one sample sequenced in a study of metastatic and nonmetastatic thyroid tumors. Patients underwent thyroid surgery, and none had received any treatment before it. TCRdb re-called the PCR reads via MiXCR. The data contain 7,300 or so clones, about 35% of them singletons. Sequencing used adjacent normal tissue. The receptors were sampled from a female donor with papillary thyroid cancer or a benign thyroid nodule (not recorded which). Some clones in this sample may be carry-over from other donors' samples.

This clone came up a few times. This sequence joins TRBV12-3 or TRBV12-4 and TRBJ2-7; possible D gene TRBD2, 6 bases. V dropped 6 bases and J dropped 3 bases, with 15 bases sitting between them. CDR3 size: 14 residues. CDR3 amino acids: CASSFEGLSYEQYF. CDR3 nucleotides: TGTGCCAGCAGCTTCGAGGGACTGAGCTACGAGCAGTACTTC.

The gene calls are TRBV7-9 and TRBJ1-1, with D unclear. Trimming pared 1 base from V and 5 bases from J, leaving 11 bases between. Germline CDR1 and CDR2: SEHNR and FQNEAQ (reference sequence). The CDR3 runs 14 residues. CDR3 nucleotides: TGTGCCAGCAGCTTAGGTATCGAGGGAACTGAAGCTTTCTTT. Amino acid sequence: CASSLGIEGTEAFF.

Here the CDR3 reads CASSQLTSGSPLHF. DNA for the CDR3: TGTGCCAGCAGCCAGCTGACCTCCGGTTCACCCCTCCACTTT. The rearrangement uses TRBV3-1 and TRBJ1-6; D not certain. This CDR3 comprises 14 residues. V was clipped by 3 bases and J by 9 bases, with 12 bases between them. Germline V gene lookup returns CDR1 LGHDT and CDR2 YNNKEL (reference sequence).

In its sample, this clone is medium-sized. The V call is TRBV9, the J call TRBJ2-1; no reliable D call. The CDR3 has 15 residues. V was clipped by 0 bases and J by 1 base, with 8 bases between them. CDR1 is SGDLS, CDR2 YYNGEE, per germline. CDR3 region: CASSVGQNSYNEQFF. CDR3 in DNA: TGTGCCAGCAGCGTAGGTCAGAATTCCTACAATGAGCAGTTCTTC.

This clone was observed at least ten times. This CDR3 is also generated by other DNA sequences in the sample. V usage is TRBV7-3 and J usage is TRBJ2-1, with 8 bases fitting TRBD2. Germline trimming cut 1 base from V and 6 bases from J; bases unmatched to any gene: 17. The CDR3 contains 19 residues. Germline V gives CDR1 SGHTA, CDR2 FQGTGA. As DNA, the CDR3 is TGTGCCAGCAGCTTAATGGGGACTAGTGGGGGGCGGGTCTTCAATGAGCAGTTCTTC. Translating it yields CASSLMGTSGGRVFNEQFF.

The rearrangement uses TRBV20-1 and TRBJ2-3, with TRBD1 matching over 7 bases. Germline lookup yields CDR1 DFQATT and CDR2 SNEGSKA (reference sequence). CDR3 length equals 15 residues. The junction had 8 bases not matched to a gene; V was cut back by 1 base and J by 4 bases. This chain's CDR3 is CSARAIQGTADTQYF. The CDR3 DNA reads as TGCAGTGCTAGAGCCATACAGGGGACGGCAGATACGCAGTATTTT.

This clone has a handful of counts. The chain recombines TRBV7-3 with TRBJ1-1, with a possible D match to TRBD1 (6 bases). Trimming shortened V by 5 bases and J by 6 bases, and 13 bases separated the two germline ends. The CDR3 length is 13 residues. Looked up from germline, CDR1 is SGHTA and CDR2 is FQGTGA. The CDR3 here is CASSVQQGAEAFF. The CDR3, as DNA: TGTGCCAGCAGCGTGCAACAGGGTGCTGAAGCTTTCTTT.

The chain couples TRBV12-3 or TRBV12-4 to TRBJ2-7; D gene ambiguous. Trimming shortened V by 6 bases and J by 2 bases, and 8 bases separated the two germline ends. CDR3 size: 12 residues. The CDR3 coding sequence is TGTGCCAGCAGACCCGAGGCCTACGAGCAGTACTTC. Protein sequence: CASRPEAYEQYF.